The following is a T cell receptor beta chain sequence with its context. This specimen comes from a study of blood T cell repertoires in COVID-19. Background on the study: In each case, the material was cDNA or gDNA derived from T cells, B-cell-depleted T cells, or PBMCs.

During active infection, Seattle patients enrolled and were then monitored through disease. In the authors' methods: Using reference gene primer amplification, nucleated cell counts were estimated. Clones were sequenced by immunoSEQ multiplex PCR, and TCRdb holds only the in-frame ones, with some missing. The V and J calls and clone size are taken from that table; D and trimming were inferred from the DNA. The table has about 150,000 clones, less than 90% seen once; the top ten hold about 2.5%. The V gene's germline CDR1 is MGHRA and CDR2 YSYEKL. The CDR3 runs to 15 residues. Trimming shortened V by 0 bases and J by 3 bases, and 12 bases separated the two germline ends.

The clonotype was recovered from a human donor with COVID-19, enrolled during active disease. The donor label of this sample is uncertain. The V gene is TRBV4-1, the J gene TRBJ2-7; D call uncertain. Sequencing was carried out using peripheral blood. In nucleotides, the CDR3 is TGCGCCAGCAGCCAAGATTTCCTCTCAGGCTACGAGCAGTACTTC. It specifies CASSQDFLSGYEQYF.